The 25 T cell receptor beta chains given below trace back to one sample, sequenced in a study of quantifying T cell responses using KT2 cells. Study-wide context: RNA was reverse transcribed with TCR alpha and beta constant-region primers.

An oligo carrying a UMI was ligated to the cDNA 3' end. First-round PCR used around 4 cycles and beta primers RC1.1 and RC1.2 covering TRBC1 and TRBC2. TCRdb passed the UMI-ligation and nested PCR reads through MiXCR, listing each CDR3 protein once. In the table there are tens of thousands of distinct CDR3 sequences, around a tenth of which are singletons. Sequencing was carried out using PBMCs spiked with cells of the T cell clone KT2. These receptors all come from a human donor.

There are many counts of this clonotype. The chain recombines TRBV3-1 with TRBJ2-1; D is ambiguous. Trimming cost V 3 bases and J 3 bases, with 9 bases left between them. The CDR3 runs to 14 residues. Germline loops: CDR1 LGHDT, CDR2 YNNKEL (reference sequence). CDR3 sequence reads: CASSQAGYYNEQFF. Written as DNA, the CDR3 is TGTGCCAGCAGCCAGGCAGGTTACTACAATGAGCAGTTCTTC.

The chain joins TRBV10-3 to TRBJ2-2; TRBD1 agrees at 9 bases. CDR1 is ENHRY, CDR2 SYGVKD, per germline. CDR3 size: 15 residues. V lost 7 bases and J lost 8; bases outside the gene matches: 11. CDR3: CAITRRDRVGGELFF. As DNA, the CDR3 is TGTGCCATCACCCGACGGGACAGGGTTGGTGGGGAGCTGTTTTTT.

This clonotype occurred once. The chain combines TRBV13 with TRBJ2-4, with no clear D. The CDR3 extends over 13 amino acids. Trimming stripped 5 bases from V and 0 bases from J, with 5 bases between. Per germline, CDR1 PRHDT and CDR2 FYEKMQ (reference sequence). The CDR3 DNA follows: TGTGCCAGCAGCGGGCTAGCCAAAAACATTCAGTACTTC. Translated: CASSGLAKNIQYF. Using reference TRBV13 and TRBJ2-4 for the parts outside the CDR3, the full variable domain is AAGVIQSPRHLIKEKRETATLKCYPIPRHDTVYWYQQGPGQDPQFLISFYEKMQSDKGSIPDRFSAQQFSDYHSELNMSSLELGDSALYFCASSGLAKNIQYFGAGTRLSVL.

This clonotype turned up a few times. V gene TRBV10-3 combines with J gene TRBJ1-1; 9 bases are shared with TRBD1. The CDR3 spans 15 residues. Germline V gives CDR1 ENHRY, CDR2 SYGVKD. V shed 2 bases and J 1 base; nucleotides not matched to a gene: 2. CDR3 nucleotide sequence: TGTGCCATCAGTGAGACAGGGGGCCCGAACACTGAAGCTTTCTTT. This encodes CAISETGGPNTEAFF.

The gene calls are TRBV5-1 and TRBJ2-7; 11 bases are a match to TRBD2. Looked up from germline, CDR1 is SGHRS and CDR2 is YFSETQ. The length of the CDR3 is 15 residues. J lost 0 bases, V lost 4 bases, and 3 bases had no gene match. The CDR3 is CASSTGLAGSYEQYF. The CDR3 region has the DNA TGCGCCAGCAGCACTGGACTAGCGGGCTCCTACGAGCAGTACTTC. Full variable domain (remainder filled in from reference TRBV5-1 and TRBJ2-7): KAGVTQTPRYLIKTRGQQVTLSCSPISGHRSVSWYQQTPGQGLQFLFEYFSETQRNKGNFPGRFSGRQFSNSRSEMNVSTLELGDSALYLCASSTGLAGSYEQYFGPGTRLTVT.

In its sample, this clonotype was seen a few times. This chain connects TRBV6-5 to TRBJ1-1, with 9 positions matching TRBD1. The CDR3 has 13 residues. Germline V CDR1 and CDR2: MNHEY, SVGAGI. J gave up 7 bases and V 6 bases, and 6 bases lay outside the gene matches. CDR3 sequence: CASSPDRGVEAFF. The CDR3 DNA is TGTGCCAGCAGCCCCGACAGGGGGGTTGAAGCTTTCTTT.

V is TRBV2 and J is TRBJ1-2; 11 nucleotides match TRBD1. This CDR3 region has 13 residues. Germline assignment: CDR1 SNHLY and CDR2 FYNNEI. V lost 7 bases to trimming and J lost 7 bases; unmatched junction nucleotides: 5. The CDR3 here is CASTWTGGFGYTF. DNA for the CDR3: TGTGCCAGCACTTGGACAGGGGGCTTTGGCTACACCTTC. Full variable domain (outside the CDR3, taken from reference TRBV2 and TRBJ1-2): EPEVTQTPSHQVTQMGQEVILRCVPISNHLYFYWYRQILGQKVEFLVSFYNNEISEKSEIFDDQFSVERPDGSNFTLKIRSTKLEDSAMYFCASTWTGGFGYTFGSGTRLTVV.

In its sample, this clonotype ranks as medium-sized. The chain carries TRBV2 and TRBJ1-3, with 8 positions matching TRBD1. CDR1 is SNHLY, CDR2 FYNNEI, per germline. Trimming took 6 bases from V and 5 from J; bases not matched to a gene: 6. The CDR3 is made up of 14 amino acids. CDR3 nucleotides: TGTGCCAGCAGAGAGGACAGGGCTCGAAACACCATATATTTT. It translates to CASREDRARNTIYF.

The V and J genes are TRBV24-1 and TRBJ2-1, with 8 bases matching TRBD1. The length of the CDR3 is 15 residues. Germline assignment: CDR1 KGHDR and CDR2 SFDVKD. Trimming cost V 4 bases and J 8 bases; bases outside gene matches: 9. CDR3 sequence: CATSDSGQGEDEQFF. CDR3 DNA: TGTGCCACCAGTGACTCAGGACAGGGCGAGGATGAGCAGTTCTTC.

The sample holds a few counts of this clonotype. DNA of the CDR3: TGTGCCAGCAGTTCCCACTTAGCGGGGGGGCTTGCCACAGATACGCAGTATTTT. It translates to CASSSHLAGGLATDTQYF. The J gene is TRBJ2-3, the V gene TRBV12-3 or TRBV12-4; TRBD2 agrees at 11 bases. The junction had 11 bases not matched to a gene; V was cut back by 4 bases and J by 2 bases. The CDR3 has 18 residues.

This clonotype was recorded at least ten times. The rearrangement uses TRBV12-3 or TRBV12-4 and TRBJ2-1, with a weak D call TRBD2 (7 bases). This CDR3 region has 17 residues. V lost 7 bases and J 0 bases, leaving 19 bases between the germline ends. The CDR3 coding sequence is TGTGCCAGCACTAATCGGGGGGCTAGAAGCTCCTACAATGAGCAGTTCTTC. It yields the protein CASTNRGARSSYNEQFF.

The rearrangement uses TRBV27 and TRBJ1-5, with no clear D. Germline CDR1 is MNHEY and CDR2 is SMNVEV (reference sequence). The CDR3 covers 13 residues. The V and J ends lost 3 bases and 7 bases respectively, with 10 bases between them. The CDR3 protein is CASSLLGPQPQHF. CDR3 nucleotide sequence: TGTGCCAGCAGTTTGTTGGGTCCCCAGCCCCAGCATTTT.

The CDR3 bases are TGTGCTAGTGGTTTCCGACCTTACAATGAGCAGTTCTTC. Amino acids: CASGFRPYNEQFF. The chain couples TRBV12-5 to TRBJ2-1; D call uncertain. V lost 3 bases to trimming and J lost 4 bases, with 7 bases between them. The germline gives CDR1 LGHNT, CDR2 FRNRAP. The CDR3 has 13 residues.

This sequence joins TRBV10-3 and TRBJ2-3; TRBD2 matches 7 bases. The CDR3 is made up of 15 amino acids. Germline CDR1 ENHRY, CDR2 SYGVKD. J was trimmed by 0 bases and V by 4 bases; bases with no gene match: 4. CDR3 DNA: TGTGCCATCAGTGCGTATAGCGGGAGCACAGATACGCAGTATTTT. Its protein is CAISAYSGSTDTQYF.

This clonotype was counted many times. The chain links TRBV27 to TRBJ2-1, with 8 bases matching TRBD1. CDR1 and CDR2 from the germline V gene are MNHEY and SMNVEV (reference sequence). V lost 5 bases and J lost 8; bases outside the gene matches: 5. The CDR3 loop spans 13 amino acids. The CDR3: CASSDRGSDEQFF. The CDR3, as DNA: TGTGCCAGCAGTGACAGGGGTTCCGATGAGCAGTTCTTC.

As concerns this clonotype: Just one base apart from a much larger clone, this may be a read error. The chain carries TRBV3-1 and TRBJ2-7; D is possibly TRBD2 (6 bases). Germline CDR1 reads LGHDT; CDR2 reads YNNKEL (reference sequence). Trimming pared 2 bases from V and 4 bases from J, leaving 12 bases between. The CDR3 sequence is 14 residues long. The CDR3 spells CASSQLVEGYEQYF. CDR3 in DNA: TGTGCCAGCAGCCAACTAGTGGAGGGGTACGAGCAGTACTTC.

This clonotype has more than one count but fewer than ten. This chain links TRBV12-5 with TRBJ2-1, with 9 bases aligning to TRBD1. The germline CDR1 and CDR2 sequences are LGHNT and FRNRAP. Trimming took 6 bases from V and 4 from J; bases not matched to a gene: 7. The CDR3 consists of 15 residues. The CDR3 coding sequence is TGTGCTAGTGGACCCGACAGGGGGTGGTACAATGAGCAGTTCTTC. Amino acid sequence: CASGPDRGWYNEQFF.

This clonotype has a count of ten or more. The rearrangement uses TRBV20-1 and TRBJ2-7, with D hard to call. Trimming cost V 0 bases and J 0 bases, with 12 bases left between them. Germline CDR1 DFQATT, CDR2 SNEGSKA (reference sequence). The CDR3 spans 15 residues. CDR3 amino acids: CSARDSKGLSYEQYF. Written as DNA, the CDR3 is TGCAGTGCTAGAGACTCCAAGGGCCTCTCCTACGAGCAGTACTTC.

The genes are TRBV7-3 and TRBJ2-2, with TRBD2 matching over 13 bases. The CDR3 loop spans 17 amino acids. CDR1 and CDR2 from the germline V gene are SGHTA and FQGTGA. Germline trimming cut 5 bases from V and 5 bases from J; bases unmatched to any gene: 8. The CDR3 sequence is CASSPRTSGSETGELFF. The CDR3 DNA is TGTGCCAGCAGCCCAAGGACTAGCGGGAGCGAAACCGGGGAGCTGTTTTTT.

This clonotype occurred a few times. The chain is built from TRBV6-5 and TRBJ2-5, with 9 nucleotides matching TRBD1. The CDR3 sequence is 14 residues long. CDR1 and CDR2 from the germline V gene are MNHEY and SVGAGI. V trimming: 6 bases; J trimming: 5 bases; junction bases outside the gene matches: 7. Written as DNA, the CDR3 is TGTGCCAGCAGGTCTACAGGGGGCGGTGAGACCCAGTACTTC. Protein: CASRSTGGGETQYF.

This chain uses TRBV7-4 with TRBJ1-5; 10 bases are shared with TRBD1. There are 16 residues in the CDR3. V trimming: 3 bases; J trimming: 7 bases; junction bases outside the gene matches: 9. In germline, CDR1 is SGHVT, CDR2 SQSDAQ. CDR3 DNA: TGTGCCAGCAGCTTCTTCGACAGGGGGCTTTGGCAGCCCCAGCATTTT. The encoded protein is CASSFFDRGLWQPQHF.

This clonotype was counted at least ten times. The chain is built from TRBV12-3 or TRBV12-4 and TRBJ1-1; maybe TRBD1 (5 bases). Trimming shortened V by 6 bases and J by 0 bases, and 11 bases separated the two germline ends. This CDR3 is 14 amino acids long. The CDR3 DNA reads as TGTGCCAGCAGGCCCACAGGTATGAACACTGAAGCTTTCTTT. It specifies CASRPTGMNTEAFF.

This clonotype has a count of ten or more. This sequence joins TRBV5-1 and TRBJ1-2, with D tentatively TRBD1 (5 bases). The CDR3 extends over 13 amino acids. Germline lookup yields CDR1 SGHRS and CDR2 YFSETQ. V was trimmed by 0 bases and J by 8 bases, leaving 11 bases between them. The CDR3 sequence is CASSLEQAVGYTF. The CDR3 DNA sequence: TGCGCCAGCAGCTTGGAACAGGCGGTCGGCTACACCTTC.

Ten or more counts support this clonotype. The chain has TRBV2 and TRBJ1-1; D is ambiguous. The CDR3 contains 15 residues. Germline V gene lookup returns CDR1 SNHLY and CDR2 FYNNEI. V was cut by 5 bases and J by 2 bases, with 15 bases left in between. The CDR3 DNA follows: TGTGCCAGCAGTACACCGGAGGGCGAAAACACTGAAGCTTTCTTT. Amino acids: CASSTPEGENTEAFF.

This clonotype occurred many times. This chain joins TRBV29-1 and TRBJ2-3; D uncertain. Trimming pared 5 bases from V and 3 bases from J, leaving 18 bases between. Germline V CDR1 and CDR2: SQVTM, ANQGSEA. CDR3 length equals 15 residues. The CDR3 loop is CSVPSLVPLTDTQYF. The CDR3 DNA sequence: TGCAGCGTTCCTAGTCTGGTGCCTTTGACAGATACGCAGTATTTT.